This T cell receptor (beta chain) emerged from a study of T cell responses to AZD1222 COVID-19 vaccine. Study outcomes and limitations: After the peak T cell response, and only then, were repertoires sampled. Of the AZD1222 recipients, only five to seven were seropositive at baseline.

TCRdb keeps only in-frame clones here, not all; method: immunoSEQ multiplex PCR. The sample yields roughly 200,000 clones, just over 90% seen once. The count of this clone is one. As yet, its antigen is unknown. The specimen comprised peripheral blood, sampled 28 days after the second AZD1222 dose. The sequence derives from an adult who received the AZD1222 COVID-19 vaccine.

CDR3 loop: CASSLATDRASSYEQYF. CDR3 bases: TGTGCCAGCAGCTTAGCAACGGACAGGGCGAGCTCCTACGAGCAGTACTTC. The chain combines TRBV11-3 with TRBJ2-7; 8 bases are a match to TRBD1. After removal of 1 base from V and 0 bases from J, the junction contained 8 bases not matched to a gene. The CDR3 runs 17 residues. Germline CDR1 SGHNT, CDR2 YENEEA. The complete variable domain, with remaining parts taken from reference TRBV11-3 and TRBJ2-7, reads EAGVVQSPRYKIIEKKQPVAFWCNPISGHNTLYWYLQNLGQGPELLIRYENEEAVDDSQLPKDRFSAERLKGVDSTLKIQPAELGDSAVYLCASSLATDRASSYEQYFGPGTRLTVT.